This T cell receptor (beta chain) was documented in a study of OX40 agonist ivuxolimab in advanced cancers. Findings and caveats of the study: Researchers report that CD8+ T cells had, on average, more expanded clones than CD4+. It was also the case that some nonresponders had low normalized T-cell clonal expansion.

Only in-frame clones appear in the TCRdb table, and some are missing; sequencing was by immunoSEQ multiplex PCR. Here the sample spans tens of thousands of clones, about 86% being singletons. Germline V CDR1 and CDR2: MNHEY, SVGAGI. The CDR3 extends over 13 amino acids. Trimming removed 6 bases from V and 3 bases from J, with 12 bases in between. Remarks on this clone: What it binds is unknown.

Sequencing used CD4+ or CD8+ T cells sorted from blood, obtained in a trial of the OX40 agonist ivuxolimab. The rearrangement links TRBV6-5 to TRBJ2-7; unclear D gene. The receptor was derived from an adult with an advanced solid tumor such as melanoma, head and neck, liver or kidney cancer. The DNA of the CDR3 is TGTGCCAGCAGAGCATCCTACCTCTACGAGCAGTACTTC. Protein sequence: CASRASYLYEQYF.